The clone carrying this TCR beta chain has only one observation. Trimming stripped 3 bases from V and 2 bases from J, with 8 bases between. From germline, CDR1 is SGDLS and CDR2 YYNGEE. The CDR3 extends over 13 amino acids. Method: immunoSEQ multiplex PCR; TCRdb's copy keeps in-frame clones and lacks some. The sample carries 200,000 to 250,000 clones, about 90% recorded once. This entry belongs to a study of cytomegalovirus exposure and HLA in healthy donors. The sequencing input was PBMCs. The genes are TRBV9 and TRBJ1-2, with a possible D match to TRBD1 (6 bases). The clonotype comes from a man younger than 35 in good health and CMV-seropositive. CDR3 amino acids: CASSEQGNYGYTF. In nucleotides, the CDR3 is TGTGCCAGCAGCGAACAGGGAAACTATGGCTACACCTTC.